This T cell receptor (beta chain) was obtained from a study of T cell responses to AZD1222 COVID-19 vaccine. Generated by immunoSEQ multiplex PCR, the TCRdb table keeps only in-frame clones and is missing some. The sample records about 140,000 clones, more than 75% being singletons. Concerning this clone itself: The antigen is undetermined.

Study outcomes and limitations: Targets within unmutated variant regions were reportedly found for nearly half of spike-specific TCRs.

The V gene end was trimmed by 3 bases and the J gene end by 0 bases; junction bases not matched to a gene: 3. CDR1 MDHEN and CDR2 SYDVKM come from the germline V gene. The CDR3 length is 15 residues. The receptor comes from an adult in good health. This chain connects TRBV28 to TRBJ1-2; TRBD1 matches 8 bases. Material: peripheral blood, obtained on day 0 of AZD1222 vaccination. The CDR3, as DNA: TGTGCCAGCAGTTTCAAGACAGGGGCTAACTATGGCTACACCTTC. This sequence encodes CASSFKTGANYGYTF.